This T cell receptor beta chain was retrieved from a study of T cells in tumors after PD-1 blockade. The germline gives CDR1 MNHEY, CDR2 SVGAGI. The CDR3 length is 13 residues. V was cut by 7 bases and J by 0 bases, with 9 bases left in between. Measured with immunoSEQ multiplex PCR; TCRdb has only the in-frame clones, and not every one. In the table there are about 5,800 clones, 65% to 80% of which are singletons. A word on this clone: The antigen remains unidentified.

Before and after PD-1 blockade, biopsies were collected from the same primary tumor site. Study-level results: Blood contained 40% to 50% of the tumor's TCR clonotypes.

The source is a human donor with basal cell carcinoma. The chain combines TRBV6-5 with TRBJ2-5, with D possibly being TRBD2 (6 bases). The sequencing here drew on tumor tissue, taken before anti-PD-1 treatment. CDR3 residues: CASTRGYQETQYF. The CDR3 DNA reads TGTGCCAGCACCCGGGGGTACCAAGAGACCCAGTACTTC.